The subject of this entry is one T cell receptor (beta chain). Its target is unknown. The CDR3 spans 14 residues. CDR1 and CDR2 from the germline V gene are KGHSH and LQKENI. The V end lost 2 bases, the J end lost 0 bases, and 7 bases lay between the germline ends. A J-beta primer mix and a sample-barcoded 5' primer were used in a second PCR of about 6 to 12 cycles. A 12-random-nucleotide template-switch adaptor tagged each cDNA molecule. MiXCR was run by TCRdb on the 5' RACE reads, yielding one entry per CDR3 protein. The sample has hundreds of thousands of distinct CDR3 sequences; 40% to 45% are singletons. This specimen belongs to a study of blood T cells in healthy people across ages. Findings and limits, study-wide: It was the long-lived donors that had more naive CD4+ cells and higher diversity than aged donors.

V usage is TRBV18 and J usage is TRBJ1-2; D remains ambiguous. This TCR was recovered from a man older than 75 in good health. Sequences were obtained from blood. CDR3 sequence: CASSPGSSNYGYTF. CDR3 DNA sequence: TGTGCCAGCTCACCAGGGTCATCTAACTATGGCTACACCTTC.